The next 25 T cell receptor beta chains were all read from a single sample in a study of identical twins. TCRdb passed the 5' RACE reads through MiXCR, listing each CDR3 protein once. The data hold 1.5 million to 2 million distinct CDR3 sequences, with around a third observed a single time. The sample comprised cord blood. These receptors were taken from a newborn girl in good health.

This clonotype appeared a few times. In DNA, the CDR3 is TGCAGCGTTGCCGGACAGGGGCCCAATGAGCAGTACTTC. Protein sequence: CSVAGQGPNEQYF. The genes are TRBV29-1 and TRBJ2-5; TRBD1 agrees at 9 bases. V gave up 4 bases and J gave up 11 bases; unmatched junction bases: 11. Germline V lookup: CDR1 SQVTM, CDR2 ANQGSEA. The CDR3 extends over 13 amino acids. The full variable domain, in which reference TRBV29-1 and TRBJ2-5 provide the parts outside the CDR3, is SAVISQKPSRDICQRGTSLTIQCQVDSQVTMMFWYRQQPGQSLTLIATANQGSEATYESGFVIDKFPISRPNLTFSTLTVSNMSPEDSSIYLCSVAGQGPNEQYFGPGTRLLVL.

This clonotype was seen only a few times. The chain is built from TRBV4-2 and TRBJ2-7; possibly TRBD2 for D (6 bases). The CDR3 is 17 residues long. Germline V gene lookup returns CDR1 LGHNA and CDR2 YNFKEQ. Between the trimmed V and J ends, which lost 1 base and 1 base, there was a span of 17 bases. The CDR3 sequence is CASSQVDFRGTSYEQYF. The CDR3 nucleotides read TGTGCCAGCAGCCAAGTAGATTTTCGGGGGACGTCCTACGAGCAGTACTTC.

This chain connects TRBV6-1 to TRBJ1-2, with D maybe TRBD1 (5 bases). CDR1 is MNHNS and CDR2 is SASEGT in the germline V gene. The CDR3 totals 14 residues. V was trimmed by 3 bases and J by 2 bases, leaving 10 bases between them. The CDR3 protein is CASSDGSGNYGYTF. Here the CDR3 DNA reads TGTGCCAGCAGTGATGGGTCAGGGAACTATGGCTACACCTTC.

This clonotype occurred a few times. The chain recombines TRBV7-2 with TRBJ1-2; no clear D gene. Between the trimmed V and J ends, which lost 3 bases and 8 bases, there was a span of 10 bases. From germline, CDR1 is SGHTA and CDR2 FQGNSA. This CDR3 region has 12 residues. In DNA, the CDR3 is TGTGCCAGCAGCTTCGACCGGAGGGGCTACACCTTC. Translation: CASSFDRRGYTF.

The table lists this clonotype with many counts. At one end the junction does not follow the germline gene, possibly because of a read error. CDR3 DNA sequence: TGTGCCAGCAGTGGACTAGCGGGAGCAGATACGCAGTATTTT. As protein: CASSGLAGADTQYF. The chain recombines TRBV5-1 with TRBJ2-3, with 13 bases identical to TRBD2. CDR1 and CDR2 from the germline V gene are SGHRS and YFSETQ. The CDR3 covers 14 residues.

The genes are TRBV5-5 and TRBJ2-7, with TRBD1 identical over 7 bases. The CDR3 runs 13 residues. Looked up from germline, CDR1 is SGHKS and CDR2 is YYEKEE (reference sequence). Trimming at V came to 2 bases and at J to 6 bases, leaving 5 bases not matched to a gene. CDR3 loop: CASSFGQEFEQYF. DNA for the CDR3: TGTGCCAGCAGCTTTGGACAGGAGTTCGAGCAGTACTTC.

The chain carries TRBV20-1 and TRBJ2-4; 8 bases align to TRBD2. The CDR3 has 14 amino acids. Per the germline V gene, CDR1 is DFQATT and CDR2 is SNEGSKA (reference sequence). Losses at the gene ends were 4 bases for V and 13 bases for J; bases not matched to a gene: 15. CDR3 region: CSAKTSADGHEQYF. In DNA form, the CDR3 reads TGCAGTGCTAAGACTAGCGCGGATGGCCATGAGCAGTACTTC.

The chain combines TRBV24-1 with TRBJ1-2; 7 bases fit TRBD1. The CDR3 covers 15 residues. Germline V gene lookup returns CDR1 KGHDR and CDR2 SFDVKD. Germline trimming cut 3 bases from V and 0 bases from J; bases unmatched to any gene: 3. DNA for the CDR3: TGTGCCACCAGTGATCCGGGACAGCCTAACTATGGCTACACCTTC. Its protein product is CATSDPGQPNYGYTF.

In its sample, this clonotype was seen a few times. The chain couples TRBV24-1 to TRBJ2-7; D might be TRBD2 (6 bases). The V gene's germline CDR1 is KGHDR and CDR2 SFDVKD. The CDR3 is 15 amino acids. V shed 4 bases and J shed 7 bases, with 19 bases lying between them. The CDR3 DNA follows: TGTGCCACCAGTGACACGGGAGAGGGTTACAATGAGCAGTACTTC. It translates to CATSDTGEGYNEQYF.

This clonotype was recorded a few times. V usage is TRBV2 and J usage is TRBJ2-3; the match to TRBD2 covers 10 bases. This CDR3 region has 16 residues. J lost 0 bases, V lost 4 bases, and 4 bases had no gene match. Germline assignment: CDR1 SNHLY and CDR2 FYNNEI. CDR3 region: CASSGLAGLSTDTQYF. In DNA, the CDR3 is TGTGCCAGCAGTGGACTAGCGGGCCTTAGCACAGATACGCAGTATTTT.

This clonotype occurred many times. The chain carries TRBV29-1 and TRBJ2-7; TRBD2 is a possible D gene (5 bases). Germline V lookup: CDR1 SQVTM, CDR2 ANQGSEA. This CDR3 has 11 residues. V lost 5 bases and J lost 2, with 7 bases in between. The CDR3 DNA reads TGCAGCGTTTTGCGGGCCTACGAGCAGTACTTC. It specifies CSVLRAYEQYF.

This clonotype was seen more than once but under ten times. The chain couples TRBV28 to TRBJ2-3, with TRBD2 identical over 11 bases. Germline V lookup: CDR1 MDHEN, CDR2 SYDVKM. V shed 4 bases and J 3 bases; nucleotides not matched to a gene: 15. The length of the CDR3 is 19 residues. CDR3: CASSSLIITSGGWTDTQYF. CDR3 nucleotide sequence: TGTGCCAGCAGTTCCCTGATTATTACTAGCGGGGGTTGGACAGATACGCAGTATTTT.

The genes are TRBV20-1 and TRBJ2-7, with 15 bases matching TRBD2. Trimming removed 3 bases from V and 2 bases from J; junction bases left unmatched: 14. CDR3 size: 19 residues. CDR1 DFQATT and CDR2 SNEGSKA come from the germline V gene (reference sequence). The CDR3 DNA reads TGCAGTGCTAGCGACGATTTGGGACTAGCGGGAGGTGGCACCTACGAGCAGTACTTC. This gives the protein CSASDDLGLAGGGTYEQYF.

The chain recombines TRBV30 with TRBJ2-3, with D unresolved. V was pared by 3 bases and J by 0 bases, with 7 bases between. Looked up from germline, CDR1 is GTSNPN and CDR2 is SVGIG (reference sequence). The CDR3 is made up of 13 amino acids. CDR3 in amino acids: CAWRGDSTDTQYF. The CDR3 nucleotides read TGTGCCTGGAGAGGAGATAGCACAGATACGCAGTATTTT.

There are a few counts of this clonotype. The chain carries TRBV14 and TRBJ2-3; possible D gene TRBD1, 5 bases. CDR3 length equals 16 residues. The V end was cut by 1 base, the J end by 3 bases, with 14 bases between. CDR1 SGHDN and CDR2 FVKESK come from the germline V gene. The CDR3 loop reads CASSQGETGSTDTQYF. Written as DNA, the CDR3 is TGTGCCAGCAGCCAAGGGGAAACAGGCAGTACAGATACGCAGTATTTT.

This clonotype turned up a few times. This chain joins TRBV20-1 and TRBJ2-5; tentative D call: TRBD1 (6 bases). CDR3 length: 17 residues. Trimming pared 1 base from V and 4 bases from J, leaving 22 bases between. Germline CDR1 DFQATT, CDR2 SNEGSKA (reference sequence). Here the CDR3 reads CSARVLGGAFHGETQYF. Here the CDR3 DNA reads TGCAGTGCTAGAGTTCTTGGGGGCGCGTTTCATGGAGAGACCCAGTACTTC.

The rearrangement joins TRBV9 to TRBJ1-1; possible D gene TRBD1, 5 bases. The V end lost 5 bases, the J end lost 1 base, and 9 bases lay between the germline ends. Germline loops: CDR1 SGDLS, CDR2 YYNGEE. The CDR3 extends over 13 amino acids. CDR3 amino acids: CASSGGANTEAFF. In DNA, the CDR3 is TGTGCCAGCAGTGGAGGGGCGAACACTGAAGCTTTCTTT.

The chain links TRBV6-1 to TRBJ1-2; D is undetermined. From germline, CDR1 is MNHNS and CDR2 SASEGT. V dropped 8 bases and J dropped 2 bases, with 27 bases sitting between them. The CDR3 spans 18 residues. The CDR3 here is CASSWDGLSGLGNYGYTF. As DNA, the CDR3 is TGTGCCAGCTCCTGGGATGGCCTTTCAGGTTTGGGGAACTATGGCTACACCTTC.

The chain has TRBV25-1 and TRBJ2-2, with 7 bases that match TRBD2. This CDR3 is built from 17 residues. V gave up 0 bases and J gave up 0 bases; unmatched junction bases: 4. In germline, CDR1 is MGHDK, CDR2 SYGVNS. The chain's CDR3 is CASSEYISGTNTGELFF. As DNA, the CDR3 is TGTGCCAGCAGTGAATATATAAGCGGGACGAACACCGGGGAGCTGTTTTTT.

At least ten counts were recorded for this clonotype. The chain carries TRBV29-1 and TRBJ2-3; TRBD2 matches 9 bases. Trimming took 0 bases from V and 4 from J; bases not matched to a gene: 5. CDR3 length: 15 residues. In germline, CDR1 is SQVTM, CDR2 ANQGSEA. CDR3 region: CSVEDWLAGSDTQYF. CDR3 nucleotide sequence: TGCAGCGTTGAAGATTGGCTAGCGGGGTCAGATACGCAGTATTTT.

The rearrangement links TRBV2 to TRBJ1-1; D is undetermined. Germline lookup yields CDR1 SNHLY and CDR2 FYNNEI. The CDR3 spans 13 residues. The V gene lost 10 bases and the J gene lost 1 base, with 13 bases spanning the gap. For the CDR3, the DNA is TGTGCCATCCCTCTGATGCAGAACACTGAAGCTTTCTTT. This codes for CAIPLMQNTEAFF.

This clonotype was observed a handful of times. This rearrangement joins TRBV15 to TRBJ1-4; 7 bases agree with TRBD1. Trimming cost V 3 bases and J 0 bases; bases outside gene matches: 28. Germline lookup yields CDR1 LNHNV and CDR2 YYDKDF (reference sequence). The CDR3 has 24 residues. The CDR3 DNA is TGTGCCACCAGCAGGGAGGGTACTCCAAGGGACAGCCAGACCCAAAATGCAACTAATGAAAAACTGTTTTTT. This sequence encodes CATSREGTPRDSQTQNATNEKLFF.

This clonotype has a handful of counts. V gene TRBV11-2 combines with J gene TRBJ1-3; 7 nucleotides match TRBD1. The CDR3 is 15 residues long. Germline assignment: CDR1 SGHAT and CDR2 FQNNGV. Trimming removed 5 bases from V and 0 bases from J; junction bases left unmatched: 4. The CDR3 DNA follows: TGTGCCAGCAGCCGACAGGGCCTCTCTGGAAACACCATATATTTT. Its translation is CASSRQGLSGNTIYF.

The CDR3 loop is CASSLIRGLAYNEQYF. The CDR3, as DNA: TGCGCCAGCAGCTTGATAAGGGGATTGGCCTACAATGAGCAGTACTTC. The chain recombines TRBV5-1 with TRBJ2-5; D is perhaps TRBD1 (5 bases). From germline, CDR1 is SGHRS and CDR2 YFSETQ. The CDR3 has 16 residues. V was cut by 1 base and J by 11 bases, with 24 bases left in between.

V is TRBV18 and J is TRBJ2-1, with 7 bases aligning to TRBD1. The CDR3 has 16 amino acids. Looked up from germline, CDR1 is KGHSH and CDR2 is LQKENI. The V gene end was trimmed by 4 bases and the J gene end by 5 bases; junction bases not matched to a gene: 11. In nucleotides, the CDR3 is TGTGCCAGCTCACAGCCACAGGGGCTGGGAAACAATGAGCAGTTCTTC. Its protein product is CASSQPQGLGNNEQFF.